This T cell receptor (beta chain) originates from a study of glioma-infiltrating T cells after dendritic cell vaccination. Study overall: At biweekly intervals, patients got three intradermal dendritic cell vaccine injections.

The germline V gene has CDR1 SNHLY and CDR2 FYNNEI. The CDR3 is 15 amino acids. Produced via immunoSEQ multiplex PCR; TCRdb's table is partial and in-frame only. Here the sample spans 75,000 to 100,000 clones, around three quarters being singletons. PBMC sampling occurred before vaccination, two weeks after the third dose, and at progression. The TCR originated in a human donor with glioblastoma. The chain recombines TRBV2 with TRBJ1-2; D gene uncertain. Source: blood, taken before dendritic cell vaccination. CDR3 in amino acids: CASQVGSPSNYGYTF. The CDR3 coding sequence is TGTGCTTCTCAAGTCGGGTCCCCCTCTAACTATGGCTACACCTTC.